Below, one TCR beta chain is given with its context. An assay was performed, and its level was deep. Only in-frame clones appear in the TCRdb table, and some are missing; sequencing was by immunoSEQ multiplex PCR. The sample carries a few hundred thousand clones, over 95% recorded once. The CDR3 runs to 16 residues. Germline loops: CDR1 MGHRA, CDR2 YSYEKL. J lost 0 bases, V lost 2 bases, and 4 bases had no gene match. This specimen comes from a study of shared clonotypes between healthy human individuals. Cells designated naive CD8 were CD45RO-negative and were positively selected for CCR7, with terminally differentiated effector memory CD45RA+ cells excluded. Participating donors were healthy, HIV-negative adults free of recent acute infections or vaccinations. Nashville, Tennessee was home to all donors, who were Caucasian adults.

This chain links TRBV4-1 with TRBJ2-7; 10 positions agree with TRBD2. Sequencing was done on a sample of naive CD8+ T cells sorted from blood. The sequence came from a woman younger than 45 in good health. The CDR3 here is CASSQRRTSGSYEQYF. The CDR3 DNA is TGCGCCAGCAGCCAACGGAGGACTAGCGGCTCCTACGAGCAGTACTTC.